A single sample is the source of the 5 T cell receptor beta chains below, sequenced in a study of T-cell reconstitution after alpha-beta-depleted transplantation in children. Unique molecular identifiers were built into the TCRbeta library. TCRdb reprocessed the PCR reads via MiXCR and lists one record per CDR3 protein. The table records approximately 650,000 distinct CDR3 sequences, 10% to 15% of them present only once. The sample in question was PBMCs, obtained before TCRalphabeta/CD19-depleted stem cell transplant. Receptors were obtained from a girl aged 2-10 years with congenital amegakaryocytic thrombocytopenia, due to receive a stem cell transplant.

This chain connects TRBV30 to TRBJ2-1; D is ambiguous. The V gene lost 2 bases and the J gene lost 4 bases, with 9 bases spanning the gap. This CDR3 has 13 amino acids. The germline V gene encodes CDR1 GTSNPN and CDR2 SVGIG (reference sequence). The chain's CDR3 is CAWSLLGYNEQFF. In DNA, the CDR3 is TGTGCCTGGAGTCTTTTGGGTTACAATGAGCAGTTCTTC.

The CDR3 spells CASSLVTLPGELFF. DNA for the CDR3: TGTGCCAGCAGCTTAGTGACTCTTCCGGGGGAGCTGTTTTTT. The chain has TRBV11-2 and TRBJ2-2; D not resolved. The CDR3 consists of 14 residues. The germline V gene has CDR1 SGHAT and CDR2 FQNNGV. Trimming took off 1 base at V and 8 bases at J, with 11 bases between the two ends.

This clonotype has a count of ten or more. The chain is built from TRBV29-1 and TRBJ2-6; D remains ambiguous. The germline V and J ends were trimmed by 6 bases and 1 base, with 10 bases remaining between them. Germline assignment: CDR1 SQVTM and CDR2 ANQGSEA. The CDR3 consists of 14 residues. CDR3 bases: TGCAGCGTCAGACACGGATCTGGGGCCAACGTCCTGACTTTC. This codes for CSVRHGSGANVLTF.

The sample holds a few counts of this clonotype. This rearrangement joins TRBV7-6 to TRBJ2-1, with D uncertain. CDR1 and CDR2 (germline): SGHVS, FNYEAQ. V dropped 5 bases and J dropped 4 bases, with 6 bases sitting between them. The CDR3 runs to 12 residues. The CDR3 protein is CASSENYNEQFF. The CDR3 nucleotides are TGTGCCAGCAGCGAAAATTACAATGAGCAGTTCTTC.

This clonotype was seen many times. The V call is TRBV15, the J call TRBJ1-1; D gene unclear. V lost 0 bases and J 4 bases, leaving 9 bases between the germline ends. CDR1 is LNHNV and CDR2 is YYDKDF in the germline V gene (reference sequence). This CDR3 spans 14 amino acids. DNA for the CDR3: TGTGCCACCAGCAGAGATGACGGAAGCACTGAAGCTTTCTTT. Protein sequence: CATSRDDGSTEAFF.